The T cell receptor beta chain under discussion was sequenced for a study of naive and memory T cell subsets. Four subsets defined by CD45RA and CD27 were sorted after CD3, CD4, CD8 and live/dead staining. Comments on this clonotype: Its target is unknown.

Two oligonucleotides, mixed equimolar, formed the beta constant-region primer covering TRBC1 and TRBC2. An oligonucleotide with the SP2 primer and a 12-nucleotide UMI was ligated to the cDNA 3' end. TCRdb reprocessed the UMI-ligation and nested PCR reads via MiXCR and lists one record per CDR3 protein. This table holds 100,000 or so distinct CDR3 sequences, 7% found once. Germline lookup yields CDR1 SGHNT and CDR2 YYREEE (reference sequence). The CDR3 contains 13 residues. V was cut by 4 bases and J by 5 bases, with 9 bases left in between. General study points: Over 85% of naive TCR sequences appeared only once after error correction, unlike memory subsets.

V gene TRBV5-4 combines with J gene TRBJ2-2; D gene unclear. The receptor was derived from a human donor in good health. Sequenced material: central memory CD4+ T cells from blood. The DNA of the CDR3 is TGTGCCAGCAGCCAACCTCCAACCGGGGAGCTGTTTTTT. This encodes CASSQPPTGELFF.